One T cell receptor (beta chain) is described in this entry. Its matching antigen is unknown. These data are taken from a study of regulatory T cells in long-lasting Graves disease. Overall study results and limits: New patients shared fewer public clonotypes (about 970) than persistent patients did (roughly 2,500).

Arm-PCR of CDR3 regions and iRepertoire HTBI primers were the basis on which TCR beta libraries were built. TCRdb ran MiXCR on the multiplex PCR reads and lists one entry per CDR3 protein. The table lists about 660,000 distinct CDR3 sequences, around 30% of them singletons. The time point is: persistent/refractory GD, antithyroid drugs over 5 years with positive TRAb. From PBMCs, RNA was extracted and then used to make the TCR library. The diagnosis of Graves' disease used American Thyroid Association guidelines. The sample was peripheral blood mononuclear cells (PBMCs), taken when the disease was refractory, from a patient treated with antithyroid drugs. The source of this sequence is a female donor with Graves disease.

The DNA for the CDR3 is TGCGCCAGCAGCTTGCAAAGGGGCTTGGGAGAGCAGTACTTC. It specifies CASSLQRGLGEQYF. The chain uses TRBV5-1 and TRBJ2-7; the D gene is possibly TRBD1 (5 bases). The CDR3 runs to 14 residues. V gave up 1 base and J gave up 7 bases, with 15 bases separating them. Germline V gene data show CDR1 as SGHRS and CDR2 as YFSETQ.